The 29 T cell receptor beta chains reported below all come from one sample, sequenced in a study of lymphopenia after photon versus proton radiotherapy. Here immunoSEQ multiplex PCR was the method, and the copy in TCRdb shows in-frame clones only, minus some. Of nearly 25,000 clones in the sample, 70% to 85% were seen once. The starting material was peripheral blood, obtained from a patient treated with proton-based radiotherapy. The receptors were sampled from a woman aged 70-85 years with pancreatic cancer.

The CDR3 nucleotides are TGTGCCAGCAGCTTAAGGGGCCAAGAGACCCAGTACTTC. As protein: CASSLRGQETQYF. V usage is TRBV7-8 and J usage is TRBJ2-5; a weak D match, TRBD1 (5 bases). CDR3 length: 13 residues. The germline V gene encodes CDR1 SGHVS and CDR2 FQNEAQ. The V end lost 2 bases, the J end lost 1 base, and 5 bases lay between the germline ends. Together with reference TRBV7-8 and TRBJ2-5, the CDR3 gives the full variable domain: GAGVSQSPRYKVAKRGQDVALRCDPISGHVSLFWYQQALGQGPEFLTYFQNEAQLDKSGLPSDRFFAERPEGSVSTLKIQRTQQEDSAVYLCASSLRGQETQYFGPGTRLLVL.

The chain joins TRBV19 to TRBJ1-2, with no clear D. The CDR3 has 13 residues. Trimming stripped 2 bases from V and 6 bases from J, with 10 bases between. Germline V lookup: CDR1 LNHDA, CDR2 SQIVND (reference sequence). Here the CDR3 DNA reads TGTGCCAGTAGTATAATCGCGGGCCATGGCTACACCTTC. Translation: CASSIIAGHGYTF.

The chain couples TRBV5-4 to TRBJ1-1; 8 bases agree with TRBD1. CDR1 and CDR2 (germline): SGHNT, YYREEE (reference sequence). Trimming took 4 bases from V and 3 from J; bases not matched to a gene: 11. This CDR3 spans 16 amino acids. The CDR3 sequence is CASSPRQGRGDTEAFF. For the CDR3, the DNA is TGTGCCAGCAGCCCGAGACAGGGGAGGGGGGACACTGAAGCTTTCTTT.

The chain is built from TRBV19 and TRBJ2-7; 8 positions agree with TRBD1. CDR3 size: 12 residues. V dropped 5 bases and J dropped 7; count of bases not matched to a gene: 4. Germline V lookup: CDR1 LNHDA, CDR2 SQIVND (reference sequence). This chain's CDR3 is CASSPRGQEQYF. For the CDR3, the DNA is TGTGCCAGTAGTCCCAGGGGGCAAGAGCAGTACTTC. The variable domain in full, completed from reference TRBV19 and TRBJ2-7, reads DGGITQSPKYLFRKEGQNVTLSCEQNLNHDAMYWYRQDPGQGLRLIYYSQIVNDFQKGDIAEGYSVSREKKESFPLTVTSAQKNPTAFYLCASSPRGQEQYFGPGTRLTVT.

To note about this clone: One junction end does not reproduce the germline sequence, and a read error may be involved. Other DNA sequences in this sample translate to the same CDR3. The CDR3 sequence: CASSLEGGYQPQHF. CDR3 DNA: TGTGCCAGCAGTTTAGAGGGGGGGTATCAGCCCCAGCATTTT. The chain combines TRBV7-8 with TRBJ1-5, with a tentative D call TRBD1 (6 bases). This CDR3 comprises 14 residues. Germline-derived CDR1 and CDR2 are SGHVS and FQNEAQ.

CDR3 nucleotides: TGTGCCTGGAAGTTTGCGGGGTTCTTC. Residues: CAWKFAGFF. The chain recombines TRBV30 with TRBJ2-1; D may be TRBD2 (5 bases). From germline, CDR1 is GTSNPN and CDR2 SVGIG (reference sequence). The V end lost 4 bases, the J end lost 15 bases, and 10 bases lay between the germline ends. The CDR3 is 9 residues long.

The V call is TRBV28, the J call TRBJ2-5; 10 bases are shared with TRBD2. Looked up from germline, CDR1 is MDHEN and CDR2 is SYDVKM. This CDR3 spans 15 amino acids. V trimming: 2 bases; J trimming: 6 bases; junction bases outside the gene matches: 6. Here the CDR3 DNA reads TGTGCCAGCAGTTTAGGGTCTAGCGGGAGTCAGACCCAGTACTTC. Protein: CASSLGSSGSQTQYF.

V gene TRBV7-9 combines with J gene TRBJ1-1, with a possible D match to TRBD1 (5 bases). CDR1 is SEHNR and CDR2 is FQNEAQ in the germline V gene (reference sequence). V was pared by 3 bases and J by 6 bases, with 8 bases between. The CDR3 is made up of 12 amino acids. CDR3 protein: CASSFKGSEAFF. For the CDR3, the DNA is TGTGCCAGCAGCTTTAAGGGGTCTGAAGCTTTCTTT. The variable domain in full, completed from reference TRBV7-9 and TRBJ1-1, reads DTGVSQNPRHKITKRGQNVTFRCDPISEHNRLYWYRQTLGQGPEFLTYFQNEAQLEKSRLLSDRFSAERPKGSFSTLEIQRTEQGDSAMYLCASSFKGSEAFFGQGTRLTVV.

The chain links TRBV28 to TRBJ1-5; a possible D gene is TRBD1 (5 bases). This CDR3 comprises 14 residues. V was clipped by 6 bases and J by 5 bases, with 14 bases between them. Germline V lookup: CDR1 MDHEN, CDR2 SYDVKM. The CDR3 DNA reads as TGTGCCAGCAGCCGGGACGACCGCCATCAGCCCCAGCATTTT. This gives the protein CASSRDDRHQPQHF.

The rearrangement links TRBV7-3 to TRBJ2-7, with 7 positions matching TRBD2. Germline V gives CDR1 SGHTA, CDR2 FQGTGA. Unmatched junction bases numbered 8, after V lost 2 bases and J lost 4 bases. The CDR3 has 15 amino acids. The CDR3 is CASSLRDYQLYEQYF. CDR3 bases: TGTGCCAGCAGCTTACGGGACTACCAGCTTTACGAGCAGTACTTC.

This chain uses TRBV19 with TRBJ2-7; 9 bases agree with TRBD1. The germline CDR1 and CDR2 sequences are LNHDA and SQIVND (reference sequence). The V segment lost 7 bases and the J segment 0 bases; nucleotides outside the gene matches: 10. The CDR3 sequence is 16 residues long. The chain's CDR3 is CASTKGRTGDSYEQYF. CDR3 in DNA: TGTGCCAGTACGAAGGGAAGGACAGGGGACTCCTACGAGCAGTACTTC.

The chain uses TRBV18 and TRBJ1-1; D ambiguous. Trimming pared 4 bases from V and 5 bases from J, leaving 11 bases between. Per the germline V gene, CDR1 is KGHSH and CDR2 is LQKENI. The CDR3 is 13 residues long. DNA for the CDR3: TGTGCCAGCTCACTGGGGTCGAGGACTGAAGCTTTCTTT. It codes for CASSLGSRTEAFF.

The chain uses TRBV27 and TRBJ1-1; D not certain. CDR1 and CDR2 (germline): MNHEY, SMNVEV (reference sequence). The V end was cut by 4 bases, the J end by 2 bases, with 11 bases between. The length of the CDR3 is 14 residues. The DNA for the CDR3 is TGTGCCAGCAGTTGGCTACGTTCTAACACTGAAGCTTTCTTT. As protein: CASSWLRSNTEAFF.

The chain combines TRBV6-5 with TRBJ2-7; D might be TRBD1 (5 bases). The CDR3 spans 15 residues. The germline V gene has CDR1 MNHEY and CDR2 SVGAGI. V lost 8 bases, J lost 2 bases, and 19 bases lay in between. DNA of the CDR3: TGTGCCAGCGCTAGGGGTAGGGCAGGCGCCTACGAGCAGTACTTC. Translated, it gives CASARGRAGAYEQYF.

The chain couples TRBV27 to TRBJ1-4; D unresolved. Trimming removed 2 bases at V and 0 bases at J, with 10 bases between. This CDR3 spans 16 amino acids. Germline lookup yields CDR1 MNHEY and CDR2 SMNVEV (reference sequence). The CDR3 reads CASSLHSLATNEKLFF. The CDR3 bases are TGTGCCAGCAGTTTACACTCATTAGCAACTAATGAAAAACTGTTTTTT.

This clone appeared a few times. The V and J genes are TRBV14 and TRBJ2-1; D is ambiguous. Germline V lookup: CDR1 SGHDN, CDR2 FVKESK. The CDR3 is 15 residues long. With 4 bases removed from V and 6 bases from J, the gap between germline ends came to 16 bases. The CDR3 DNA is TGTGCCAGCAGCCTATGGACCGCGATATTCAATGAGCAGTTCTTC. Its translation: CASSLWTAIFNEQFF.

The chain combines TRBV29-1 with TRBJ2-2; D is ambiguous. Germline V lookup: CDR1 SQVTM, CDR2 ANQGSEA. V lost 4 bases and J lost 3, with 3 bases in between. The CDR3 is made up of 11 amino acids. As DNA, the CDR3 is TGCAGCGTTGGAGACACCGGGGAGCTGTTTTTT. This encodes CSVGDTGELFF.

CDR3 protein: CASSFGGSYNEQFF. The CDR3 nucleotides read TGTGCCAGCAGTTTCGGCGGGAGCTACAATGAGCAGTTCTTC. This sequence joins TRBV27 and TRBJ2-1; 7 bases line up with TRBD2. This CDR3 spans 14 amino acids. Losses at the gene ends were 3 bases for V and 3 bases for J; bases not matched to a gene: 2. CDR1 MNHEY and CDR2 SMNVEV come from the germline V gene (reference sequence).

The chain uses TRBV4-1 and TRBJ1-5, with D perhaps TRBD1 (5 bases). Germline lookup yields CDR1 MGHRA and CDR2 YSYEKL. This CDR3 has 15 amino acids. Trimming shortened V by 4 bases and J by 6 bases, and 16 bases separated the two germline ends. CDR3 DNA sequence: TGCGCCAGCAGCCTTTTGCAGGGAGGGAGTCAGCCCCAGCATTTT. Its protein product is CASSLLQGGSQPQHF.

The V gene is TRBV18, the J gene TRBJ1-1; tentatively, D is TRBD1 (6 bases). Deletions cut 3 bases from V and 5 bases from J, with 13 bases between. Germline lookup yields CDR1 KGHSH and CDR2 LQKENI. This CDR3 comprises 14 residues. The CDR3 nucleotides read TGTGCCAGCTCACCCCGGGGGGCAGGGACTGAAGCTTTCTTT. It is translated as CASSPRGAGTEAFF.

This clone was counted between two and nine times. The chain uses TRBV30 and TRBJ2-1; D assignment may be TRBD1 or TRBD2 (6 bases each). The CDR3 length is 14 residues. The V end was cut by 3 bases, the J end by 7 bases, with 16 bases between. The germline V gene encodes CDR1 GTSNPN and CDR2 SVGIG (reference sequence). In nucleotides, the CDR3 is TGTGCCTGGAGGACAGGCCCGGCGGGGAATGAGCAGTTCTTC. It encodes CAWRTGPAGNEQFF.

The gene calls are TRBV4-3 and TRBJ2-3; the match to TRBD1 covers 10 bases. The CDR3 extends over 16 amino acids. The V gene end was trimmed by 4 bases and the J gene end by 2 bases; junction bases not matched to a gene: 6. Per the germline V gene, CDR1 is LGHNA and CDR2 is YSLEER. CDR3 nucleotides: TGCGCCAGCAGCCCCGGGACAGGGGATATCACAGATACGCAGTATTTT. It is translated as CASSPGTGDITDTQYF.

In this sample, this clone turned up once. The chain joins TRBV19 to TRBJ2-7, with 7 bases aligning to TRBD2. CDR1 LNHDA and CDR2 SQIVND come from the germline V gene (reference sequence). Trimming cost V 1 base and J 3 bases; bases outside gene matches: 6. The CDR3 contains 15 residues. This CDR3 is CASSIAGGGLYEQYF. The CDR3 coding sequence is TGTGCCAGTAGTATAGCTGGGGGGGGACTCTACGAGCAGTACTTC.

The chain combines TRBV5-1 with TRBJ2-7, with unresolved D. V shed 1 base and J shed 3 bases, with 8 bases lying between them. The CDR3 is made up of 13 amino acids. Germline V lookup: CDR1 SGHRS, CDR2 YFSETQ. The CDR3 loop is CASSLTSGYEQYF. CDR3 DNA sequence: TGCGCCAGCAGCTTGACGTCTGGCTACGAGCAGTACTTC.

The chain carries TRBV2 and TRBJ1-5; 7 nucleotides align to TRBD1. Trimming cost V 4 bases and J 3 bases; bases outside gene matches: 6. Germline CDR1 is SNHLY and CDR2 is FYNNEI. The CDR3 loop spans 15 amino acids. The CDR3 here is CASSGQGRDNQPQHF. CDR3 nucleotides: TGTGCCAGCAGTGGACAGGGACGAGACAATCAGCCCCAGCATTTT.

J is TRBJ1-2 and V is TRBV9, with no clear D. Germline lookup yields CDR1 SGDLS and CDR2 YYNGEE. Deletions cut 0 bases from V and 8 bases from J, with 20 bases between. The CDR3 covers 16 residues. Here the CDR3 reads CASSVGAAGSSRGYTF. The CDR3 nucleotides read TGTGCCAGCAGCGTAGGTGCCGCCGGCTCCTCTCGGGGCTACACCTTC. Using reference TRBV9 and TRBJ1-2 for the parts outside the CDR3, the full variable domain is DSGVTQTPKHLITATGQRVTLRCSPRSGDLSVYWYQQSLDQGLQFLIQYYNGEERAKGNILERFSAQQFPDLHSELNLSSLELGDSALYFCASSVGAAGSSRGYTFGSGTRLTVV.

V usage is TRBV28 and J usage is TRBJ1-2; 7 nucleotides agree with TRBD1. Trimming removed 4 bases from V and 4 bases from J; junction bases left unmatched: 12. This CDR3 has 16 residues. Germline values: CDR1 MDHEN, CDR2 SYDVKM. CDR3 in amino acids: CASSSSQFTGAYGYTF. The CDR3 DNA follows: TGTGCCAGCAGTTCTTCCCAATTCACAGGGGCCTATGGCTACACCTTC.

The chain is built from TRBV28 and TRBJ1-1, with 9 positions matching TRBD1. Germline CDR1 reads MDHEN; CDR2 reads SYDVKM. V trimming: 7 bases; J trimming: 1 base; junction bases outside the gene matches: 4. This CDR3 comprises 14 residues. CDR3 sequence reads: CASITGGKNTEAFF. The CDR3 DNA follows: TGTGCCAGCATAACAGGGGGCAAGAACACTGAAGCTTTCTTT. The variable domain in full, completed from reference TRBV28 and TRBJ1-1, reads DVKVTQSSRYLVKRTGEKVFLECVQDMDHENMFWYRQDPGLGLRLIYFSYDVKMKEKGDIPEGYSVSREKKERFSLILESASTNQTSMYLCASITGGKNTEAFFGQGTRLTVV.

This chain connects TRBV7-9 to TRBJ2-7; D gene uncertain. This CDR3 is 17 amino acids long. CDR1 is SEHNR and CDR2 is FQNEAQ in the germline V gene (reference sequence). V dropped 4 bases and J dropped 9 bases, with 28 bases sitting between them. In DNA form, the CDR3 reads TGTGCCAGCAGCTCTAGGCCCCCAAGCGAGTCACTCGGGTTGCAGTACTTC. Protein sequence: CASSSRPPSESLGLQYF.